A selection of T cell receptor beta chains follows, all from one sample in a study of T cell repertoires in ileal Crohn's disease. Produced via immunoSEQ multiplex PCR; TCRdb's table is partial and in-frame only. The data contain over 6,500 clones, more than 65% of them singletons. The sample comprised ileal tissue. The receptors shown here come from an adult with Crohn's disease. Both conserved end residues are part of each CDR3. Fields, in order: V gene, clone size, J gene, D gene, CDR3 DNA, CDR3 protein. The D gene is left open where the match is weak. Rows give clone size only sometimes, using once, few, many, or a class for an expanded clone.

V gene: TRBV13; clone size: -; J gene: TRBJ1-1; D gene: -; CDR3 DNA: TGTGCCAGCAAAAGACAGGAGTTGAACACTGAAGCTTTCTTT; CDR3 protein: CASKRQELNTEAFF
V gene: TRBV7-9; clone size: -; J gene: TRBJ1-2; D gene: -; CDR3 DNA: TGTGCCAGCAGCTTAGTGGGGAGGGAGGCCGACTATGGCTACACCTTC; CDR3 protein: CASSLVGREADYGYTF
V gene: TRBV27; clone size: -; J gene: TRBJ2-1; D gene: -; CDR3 DNA: TGTGCCAGCAGTTTGCTGGAGTCTGGGAATGAGCAGTTCTTC; CDR3 protein: CASSLLESGNEQFF
V gene: TRBV11-3; clone size: -; J gene: TRBJ2-1; D gene: TRBD2; CDR3 DNA: TGTGCCAGCAGCCGTGGACTAGCGGGTGGACGGCAGTTCTTC; CDR3 protein: CASSRGLAGGRQFF
V gene: TRBV27; clone size: -; J gene: TRBJ2-7; D gene: -; CDR3 DNA: TGTGCCAGCAGTCCGACGTATGGTAGGAGCTACGAGCAGTACTTC; CDR3 protein: CASSPTYGRSYEQYF
V gene: TRBV4-1; clone size: -; J gene: TRBJ1-2; D gene: -; CDR3 DNA: TGCGCCAGCAGCCCGGAGGGACTTACTGATGGCTACACCTTC; CDR3 protein: CASSPEGLTDGYTF
V gene: TRBV10-2; clone size: -; J gene: TRBJ2-2; D gene: -; CDR3 DNA: TGCGCCAGCAGTGAAACAGCCGAACGCACCGGGGAGCTGTTTTTT; CDR3 protein: CASSETAERTGELFF
V gene: TRBV30; clone size: -; J gene: TRBJ1-2; D gene: TRBD1; CDR3 DNA: TGTGCCTGGAGAACAGGGGCGAACTATGGCTACACCTTC; CDR3 protein: CAWRTGANYGYTF
V gene: TRBV15; clone size: once; J gene: TRBJ2-1; D gene: TRBD2; CDR3 DNA: TGTGCCACCAGCAGAGAGAGCGGGAGTTTCAATGAGCAGTTCTTC; CDR3 protein: CATSRESGSFNEQFF
V gene: TRBV30; clone size: once; J gene: TRBJ2-7; D gene: TRBD1; CDR3 DNA: TGTGCCTGGAGTAGGGACAGCTCCTACGAGCAGTACTTC; CDR3 protein: CAWSRDSSYEQYF
V gene: TRBV19; clone size: once; J gene: TRBJ1-5; D gene: -; CDR3 DNA: TGTGCCAGTAGTTCAAGAAGGGGGGGTAGTCGGAATCAGCCCCAGCATTTT; CDR3 protein: CASSSRRGGSRNQPQHF
V gene: TRBV2; clone size: -; J gene: TRBJ2-3; D gene: -; CDR3 DNA: TGTGCCAGCGGAGGGGGACAGAGTACAGATACGCAGTATTTT; CDR3 protein: CASGGGQSTDTQYF
V gene: TRBV11-3; clone size: -; J gene: TRBJ2-1; D gene: TRBD2; CDR3 DNA: TGTGCCAGCAGCTTAGCTGGGCGGCGGCGGGAGGGCTTTTACAATGAGCAGTTCTTC; CDR3 protein: CASSLAGRRREGFYNEQFF
V gene: TRBV23-1; clone size: -; J gene: TRBJ1-5; D gene: -; CDR3 DNA: TGCGCCAGCAGCCTTTGGCCCCAGCATTTT; CDR3 protein: CASSLWPQHF
V gene: TRBV29-1; clone size: -; J gene: TRBJ2-5; D gene: -; CDR3 DNA: TGCAGCGTTGAGGGGGCAGGGTTCGGGGCCCAGTACTTC; CDR3 protein: CSVEGAGFGAQYF
V gene: TRBV5-4; clone size: -; J gene: TRBJ2-2; D gene: -; CDR3 DNA: TGTGCCAGCAGCTTTGGGAATCGGGGTCCCGGGGAGCTGTTTTTT; CDR3 protein: CASSFGNRGPGELFF
V gene: TRBV5-1; clone size: -; J gene: TRBJ2-7; D gene: -; CDR3 DNA: TGCGCCAGCAGCTTGGGTGGCGGGAAAGCTTCCTACGAGCAGTACTTC; CDR3 protein: CASSLGGGKASYEQYF
V gene: TRBV2; clone size: -; J gene: TRBJ2-1; D gene: TRBD2; CDR3 DNA: TGTGCCAGCAGTGAACTAGCGGGAGGGCACAATGAGCAGTTCTTC; CDR3 protein: CASSELAGGHNEQFF
V gene: TRBV5-4; clone size: -; J gene: TRBJ1-1; D gene: -; CDR3 DNA: TGTGCCAGCAGCTTGGTCGGGATTACTTTCTTT; CDR3 protein: CASSLVGITFF
V gene: TRBV6-4; clone size: -; J gene: TRBJ2-2; D gene: TRBD2; CDR3 DNA: TGTGCCAGCAGCCGACTAGCGGAGGCCACCGGGGAGCTGTTTTTT; CDR3 protein: CASSRLAEATGELFF
V gene: TRBV5-6; clone size: once; J gene: TRBJ2-5; D gene: TRBD2; CDR3 DNA: TGTGCCAGCAGCGCCTATAGCGGGAGTCGGCAAGAGACCCAGTACTTC; CDR3 protein: CASSAYSGSRQETQYF
V gene: TRBV7-8; clone size: once; J gene: TRBJ2-3; D gene: TRBD2; CDR3 DNA: TGTGCCAGCAGCCTTCGACGGACTCCGGGGGGAGATACGCAGTATTTT; CDR3 protein: CASSLRRTPGGDTQYF
V gene: TRBV16; clone size: -; J gene: TRBJ1-2; D gene: TRBD1; CDR3 DNA: TGTGCCAGCAGCCAATATTCCGGGACAGGACAACGTGGCTACACCTTC; CDR3 protein: CASSQYSGTGQRGYTF
V gene: TRBV5-1; clone size: -; J gene: TRBJ2-7; D gene: TRBD2; CDR3 DNA: TGCGCCAGCAGCTTTACTAGCGGGAGTACCTACGAGCAGTACTTC; CDR3 protein: CASSFTSGSTYEQYF
V gene: TRBV5-6; clone size: -; J gene: TRBJ1-5; D gene: -; CDR3 DNA: TGTGCCAGCAGTTTACTCAGGTCAGTTCAGCCCCAGCATTTT; CDR3 protein: CASSLLRSVQPQHF
V gene: TRBV4-1; clone size: few; J gene: TRBJ2-7; D gene: TRBD1; CDR3 DNA: TGCGCCAGCAGCCAAGTCGGACAGGGCTACGAGCAGTACTTC; CDR3 protein: CASSQVGQGYEQYF
V gene: TRBV7-6; clone size: -; J gene: TRBJ2-5; D gene: TRBD1; CDR3 DNA: TGTGCCAGCAGCTTGGGACAGGAAGGGACCCAGTACTTC; CDR3 protein: CASSLGQEGTQYF
V gene: TRBV5-1; clone size: -; J gene: TRBJ2-6; D gene: -; CDR3 DNA: TGCGCCAGCAGCTTCGGGGCTGGGGCCAACGTCCTGACTTTC; CDR3 protein: CASSFGAGANVLTF